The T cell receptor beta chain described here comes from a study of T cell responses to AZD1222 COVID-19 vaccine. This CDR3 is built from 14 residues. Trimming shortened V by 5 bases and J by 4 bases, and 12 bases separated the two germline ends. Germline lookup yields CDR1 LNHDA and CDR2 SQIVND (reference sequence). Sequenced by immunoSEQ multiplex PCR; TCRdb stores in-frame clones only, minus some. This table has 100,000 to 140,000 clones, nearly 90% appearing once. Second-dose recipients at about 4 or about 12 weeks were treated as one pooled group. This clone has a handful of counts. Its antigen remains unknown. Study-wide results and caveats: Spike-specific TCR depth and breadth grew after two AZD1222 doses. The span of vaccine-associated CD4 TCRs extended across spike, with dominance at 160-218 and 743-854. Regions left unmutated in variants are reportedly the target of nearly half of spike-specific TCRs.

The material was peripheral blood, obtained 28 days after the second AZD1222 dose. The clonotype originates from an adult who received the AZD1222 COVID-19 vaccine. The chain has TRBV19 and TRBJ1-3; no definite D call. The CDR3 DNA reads TGTGCCAGTAGTTCGACAATCCTCGGAAACACCATATATTTT. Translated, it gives CASSSTILGNTIYF. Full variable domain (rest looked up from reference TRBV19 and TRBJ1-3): DGGITQSPKYLFRKEGQNVTLSCEQNLNHDAMYWYRQDPGQGLRLIYYSQIVNDFQKGDIAEGYSVSREKKESFPLTVTSAQKNPTAFYLCASSSTILGNTIYFGEGSWLTVV.